The sample holds a few counts of the clone carrying this TCR beta chain. What it binds is unknown. RNA extraction gave at least 5 micrograms of total RNA per sample. This entry belongs to a study of blood T cells in healthy people across ages. Study conclusions and caveats: A strong correlation was found between TCR beta diversity and the percentage of naive T cells. Older age coincided with a roughly linear decline in TCR beta diversity per million T cells. Without sorted subsets, naive and antigen-experienced compartments could not be conclusively compared.

Primers used in a second PCR of about 6 to 11 cycles were a sample-barcoded 5' primer and a J-beta primer mix. TCRdb ran MiXCR on the 5' RACE reads and lists one entry per CDR3 protein. The table has roughly 1.5 million distinct CDR3 sequences, approximately 43% seen once. Per germline, CDR1 SGHTA and CDR2 FQGNSA. V was trimmed by 5 bases and J by 3 bases, leaving 11 bases between them. The CDR3 sequence is 13 residues long. The TCR comes from a woman in her late teens or twenties in good health. Sequenced material: blood. The rearrangement joins TRBV7-2 to TRBJ2-7, with D unclear. In DNA form, the CDR3 reads TGTGCCAGCAGCCGAGTGGGTATCTACGAGCAGTACTTC. It encodes CASSRVGIYEQYF.